Here is one T cell receptor (beta chain) with its context. Its target is unknown. The CDR3 is 14 residues long. Germline assignment: CDR1 SGDLS and CDR2 YYNGEE. V was cut by 0 bases and J by 4 bases, with 10 bases left in between. TCRdb keeps only in-frame clones here, not all; method: immunoSEQ multiplex PCR. Of about 190,000 clones in the sample, roughly 91% are singletons; the top ten hold nearly 1%. This record comes from a study of T cell responses to AZD1222 COVID-19 vaccine. Study-wide results and caveats: Sampling captured repertoires only after the peak T cell response. Just a handful of AZD1222 recipients were seropositive at baseline. Spike-specific TCR breadth and depth went up after people got two AZD1222 doses. Donors were mostly white British, more females; clonal diversity possibly underestimated.

V gene TRBV9 combines with J gene TRBJ1-2, with D possibly being TRBD1 (5 bases). The TCR was taken from an adult in good health. The sequences come from peripheral blood, collected on day 0 of AZD1222 vaccination. This CDR3 is CASSVGDGGYGYTF. The CDR3 DNA reads TGTGCCAGCAGCGTAGGGGACGGAGGCTATGGCTACACCTTC.